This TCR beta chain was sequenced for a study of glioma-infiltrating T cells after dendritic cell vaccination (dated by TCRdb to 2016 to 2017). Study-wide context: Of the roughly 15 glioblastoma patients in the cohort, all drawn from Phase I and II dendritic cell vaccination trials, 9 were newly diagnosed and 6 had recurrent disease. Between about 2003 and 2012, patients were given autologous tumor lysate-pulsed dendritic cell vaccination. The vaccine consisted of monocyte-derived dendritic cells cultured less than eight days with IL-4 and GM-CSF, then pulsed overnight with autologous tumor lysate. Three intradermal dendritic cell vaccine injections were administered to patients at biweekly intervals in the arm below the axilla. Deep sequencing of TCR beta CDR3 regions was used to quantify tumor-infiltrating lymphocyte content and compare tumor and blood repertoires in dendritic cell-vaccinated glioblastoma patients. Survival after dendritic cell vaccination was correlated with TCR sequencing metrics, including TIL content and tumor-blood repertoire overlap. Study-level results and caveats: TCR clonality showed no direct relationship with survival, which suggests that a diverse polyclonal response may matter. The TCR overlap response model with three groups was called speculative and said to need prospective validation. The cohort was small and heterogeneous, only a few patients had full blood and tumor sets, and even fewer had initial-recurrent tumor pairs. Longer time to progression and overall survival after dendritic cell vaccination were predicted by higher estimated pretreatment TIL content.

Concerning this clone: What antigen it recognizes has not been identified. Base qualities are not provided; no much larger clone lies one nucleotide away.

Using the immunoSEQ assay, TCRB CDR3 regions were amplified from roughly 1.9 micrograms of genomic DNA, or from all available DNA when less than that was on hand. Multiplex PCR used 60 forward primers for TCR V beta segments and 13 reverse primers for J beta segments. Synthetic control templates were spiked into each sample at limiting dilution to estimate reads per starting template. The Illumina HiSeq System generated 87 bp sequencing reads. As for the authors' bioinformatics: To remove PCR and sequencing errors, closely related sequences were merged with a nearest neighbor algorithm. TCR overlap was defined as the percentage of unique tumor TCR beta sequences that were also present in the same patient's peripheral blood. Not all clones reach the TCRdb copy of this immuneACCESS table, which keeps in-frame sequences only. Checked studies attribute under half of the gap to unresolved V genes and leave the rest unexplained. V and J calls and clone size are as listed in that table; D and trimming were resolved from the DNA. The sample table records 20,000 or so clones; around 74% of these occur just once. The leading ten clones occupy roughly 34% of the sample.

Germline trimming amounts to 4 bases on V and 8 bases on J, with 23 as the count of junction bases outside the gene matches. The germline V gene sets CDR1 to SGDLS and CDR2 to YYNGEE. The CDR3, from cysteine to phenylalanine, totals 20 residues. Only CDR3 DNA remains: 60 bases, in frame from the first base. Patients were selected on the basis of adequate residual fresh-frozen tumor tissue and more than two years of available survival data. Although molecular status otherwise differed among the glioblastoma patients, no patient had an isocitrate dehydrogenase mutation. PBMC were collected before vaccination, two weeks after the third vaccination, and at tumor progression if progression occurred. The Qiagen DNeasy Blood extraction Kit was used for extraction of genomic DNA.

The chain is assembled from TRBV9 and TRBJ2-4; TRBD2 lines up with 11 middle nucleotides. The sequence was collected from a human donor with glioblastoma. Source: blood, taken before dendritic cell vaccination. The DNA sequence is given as TGTGCCAGCAGCAGAAGCTCGACTAGCGGGATAAGCGGGGCCGCGGACATTCAGTACTTC. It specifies CASSRSSTSGISGAADIQYF. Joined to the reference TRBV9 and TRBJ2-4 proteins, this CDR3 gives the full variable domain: DSGVTQTPKHLITATGQRVTLRCSPRSGDLSVYWYQQSLDQGLQFLIQYYNGEERAKGNILERFSAQQFPDLHSELNLSSLELGDSALYFCASSRSSTSGISGAADIQYFGAGTRLSVL.